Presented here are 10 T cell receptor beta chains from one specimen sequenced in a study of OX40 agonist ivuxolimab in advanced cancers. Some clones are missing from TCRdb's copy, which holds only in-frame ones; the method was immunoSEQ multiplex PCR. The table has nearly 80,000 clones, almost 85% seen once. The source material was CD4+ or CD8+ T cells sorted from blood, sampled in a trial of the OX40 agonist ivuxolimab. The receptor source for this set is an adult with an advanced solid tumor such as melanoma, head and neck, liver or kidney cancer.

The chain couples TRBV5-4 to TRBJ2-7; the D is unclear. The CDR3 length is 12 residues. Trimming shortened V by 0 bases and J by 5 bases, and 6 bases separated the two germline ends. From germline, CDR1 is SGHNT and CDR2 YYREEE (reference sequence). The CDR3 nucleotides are TGTGCCAGCAGCTTGGTTGGCGACGAGCAGTACTTC. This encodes CASSLVGDEQYF.

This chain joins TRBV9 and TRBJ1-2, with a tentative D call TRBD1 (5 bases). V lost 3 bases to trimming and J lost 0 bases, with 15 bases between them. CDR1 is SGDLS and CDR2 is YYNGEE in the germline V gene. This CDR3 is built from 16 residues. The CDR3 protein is CASSAYEGKANYGYTF. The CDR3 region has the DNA TGTGCCAGCAGCGCCTACGAGGGGAAGGCTAACTATGGCTACACCTTC.

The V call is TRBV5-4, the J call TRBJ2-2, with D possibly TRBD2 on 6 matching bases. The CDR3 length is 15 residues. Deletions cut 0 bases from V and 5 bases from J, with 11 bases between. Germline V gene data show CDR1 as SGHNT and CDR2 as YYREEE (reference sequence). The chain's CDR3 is CASSLGWGDTGELFF. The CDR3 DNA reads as TGTGCCAGCAGCTTGGGGTGGGGGGATACCGGGGAGCTGTTTTTT. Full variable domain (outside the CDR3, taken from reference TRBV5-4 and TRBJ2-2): ETGVTQSPTHLIKTRGQQVTLRCSSQSGHNTVSWYQQALGQGPQFIFQYYREEENGRGNFPPRFSGLQFPNYSSELNVNALELDDSALYLCASSLGWGDTGELFFGEGSRLTVL.

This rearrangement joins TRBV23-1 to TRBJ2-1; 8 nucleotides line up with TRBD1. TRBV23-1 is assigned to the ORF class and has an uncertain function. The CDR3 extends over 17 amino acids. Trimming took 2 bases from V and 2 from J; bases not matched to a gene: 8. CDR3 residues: CASSQGQGLGAYNEQFF. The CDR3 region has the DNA TGCGCCAGCAGTCAAGGACAGGGATTGGGGGCCTACAATGAGCAGTTCTTC.

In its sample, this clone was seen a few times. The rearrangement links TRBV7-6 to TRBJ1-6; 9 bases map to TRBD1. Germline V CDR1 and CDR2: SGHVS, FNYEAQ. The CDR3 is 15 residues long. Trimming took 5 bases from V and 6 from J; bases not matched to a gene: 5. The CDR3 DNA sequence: TGTGCCAGCAGCCCGCGGACAGGGGTTAATTCACCCCTCCACTTT. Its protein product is CASSPRTGVNSPLHF. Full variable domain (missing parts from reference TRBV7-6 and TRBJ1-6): GAGVSQSPRYKVTKRGQDVALRCDPISGHVSLYWYRQALGQGPEFLTYFNYEAQQDKSGLPNDRFSAERPEGSISTLTIQRTEQRDSAMYRCASSPRTGVNSPLHFGNGTRLTVT.

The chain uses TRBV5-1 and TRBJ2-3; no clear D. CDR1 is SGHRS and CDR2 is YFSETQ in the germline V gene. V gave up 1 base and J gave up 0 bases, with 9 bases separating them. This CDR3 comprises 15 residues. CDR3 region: CASSLSEASTDTQYF. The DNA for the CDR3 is TGCGCCAGCAGCTTGAGTGAAGCTAGCACAGATACGCAGTATTTT.

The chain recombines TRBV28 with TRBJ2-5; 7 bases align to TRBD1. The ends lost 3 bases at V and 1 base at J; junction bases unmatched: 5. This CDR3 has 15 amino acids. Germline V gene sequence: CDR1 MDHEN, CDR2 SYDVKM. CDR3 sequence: CASSLRQGIQETQYF. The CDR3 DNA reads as TGTGCCAGCAGTTTGCGACAGGGCATCCAAGAGACCCAGTACTTC. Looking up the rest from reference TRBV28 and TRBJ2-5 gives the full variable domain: DVKVTQSSRYLVKRTGEKVFLECVQDMDHENMFWYRQDPGLGLRLIYFSYDVKMKEKGDIPEGYSVSREKKERFSLILESASTNQTSMYLCASSLRQGIQETQYFGPGTRLLVL.

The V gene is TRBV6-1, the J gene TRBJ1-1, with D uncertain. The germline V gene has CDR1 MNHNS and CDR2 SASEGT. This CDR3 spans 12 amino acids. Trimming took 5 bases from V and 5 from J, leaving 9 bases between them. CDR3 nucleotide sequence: TGTGCCAGCAGTCCCCGGAGAACTGAAGCTTTCTTT. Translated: CASSPRRTEAFF.

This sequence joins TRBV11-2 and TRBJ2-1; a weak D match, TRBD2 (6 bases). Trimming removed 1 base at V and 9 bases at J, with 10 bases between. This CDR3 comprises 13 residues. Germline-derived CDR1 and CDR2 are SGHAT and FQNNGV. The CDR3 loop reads CASSLASVGEQFF. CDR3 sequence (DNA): TGTGCCAGCAGCTTAGCTAGCGTCGGTGAGCAGTTCTTC.

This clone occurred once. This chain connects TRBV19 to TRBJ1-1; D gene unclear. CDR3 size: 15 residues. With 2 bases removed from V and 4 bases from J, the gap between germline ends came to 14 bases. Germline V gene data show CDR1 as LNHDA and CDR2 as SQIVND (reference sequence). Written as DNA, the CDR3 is TGTGCCAGTAGTATAAGTAAGGTGAGGCCCACTGAAGCTTTCTTT. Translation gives CASSISKVRPTEAFF.